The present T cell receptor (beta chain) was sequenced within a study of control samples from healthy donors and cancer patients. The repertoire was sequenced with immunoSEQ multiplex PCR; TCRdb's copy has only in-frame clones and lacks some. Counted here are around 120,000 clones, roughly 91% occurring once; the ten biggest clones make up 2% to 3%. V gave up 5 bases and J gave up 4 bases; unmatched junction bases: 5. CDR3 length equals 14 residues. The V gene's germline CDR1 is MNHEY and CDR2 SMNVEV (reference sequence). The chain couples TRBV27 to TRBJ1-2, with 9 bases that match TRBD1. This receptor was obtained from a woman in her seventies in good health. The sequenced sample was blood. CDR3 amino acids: CASSARTGAYGYTF. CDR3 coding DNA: TGTGCCAGCAGTGCAAGGACAGGGGCCTATGGCTACACCTTC.